This entry describes one T cell receptor beta chain. This sample stems from a study of control samples from healthy donors and cancer patients. The CDR3 runs to 17 residues. In germline, CDR1 is LNHDA, CDR2 SQIVND (reference sequence). V lost 5 bases to trimming and J lost 5 bases, with 23 bases between them. Produced via immunoSEQ multiplex PCR; TCRdb's table is partial and in-frame only. The sample contains about 170,000 clones, 80% to 90% of which appear only once. This chain links TRBV19 with TRBJ2-3, with D perhaps TRBD1 or TRBD2 (7 bases each). The source material was blood. The sequence was collected from a man aged 25 to 40 in good health. CDR3 sequence (DNA): TGTGCCAGTAGTTTCTCCTCTACAGGGGCGGGGGAAGATACGCAGTATTTT. This sequence encodes CASSFSSTGAGEDTQYF.